The present entry profiles one TCR beta chain with its context. What it binds is not known. The repertoire was sequenced with immunoSEQ multiplex PCR; TCRdb's copy has only in-frame clones and lacks some. The profile shows roughly 120,000 clones, approximately 90% of them singletons. The data belong to a study of T cell responses to AZD1222 COVID-19 vaccine. Study-level background: Second-dose timings of about 4 or about 12 weeks were pooled. Study findings and constraints: It should be noted that donors were predominantly white British and more often female, and clonal diversity was possibly underestimated. Two AZD1222 administrations were followed by greater Spike-specific TCR breadth and depth.

Trimming cost V 1 base and J 5 bases; bases outside gene matches: 6. This CDR3 is 15 amino acids long. Germline lookup yields CDR1 SGHTA and CDR2 FQGTGA. The source is an adult in good health. The specimen was peripheral blood, collected on day 0 of AZD1222 vaccination. The V gene is TRBV7-3, the J gene TRBJ2-5, with TRBD1 identical over 8 bases. CDR3 sequence: CASSLRAGGKETQYF. Written as DNA, the CDR3 is TGTGCCAGCAGCTTAAGGGCAGGGGGCAAGGAGACCCAGTACTTC.